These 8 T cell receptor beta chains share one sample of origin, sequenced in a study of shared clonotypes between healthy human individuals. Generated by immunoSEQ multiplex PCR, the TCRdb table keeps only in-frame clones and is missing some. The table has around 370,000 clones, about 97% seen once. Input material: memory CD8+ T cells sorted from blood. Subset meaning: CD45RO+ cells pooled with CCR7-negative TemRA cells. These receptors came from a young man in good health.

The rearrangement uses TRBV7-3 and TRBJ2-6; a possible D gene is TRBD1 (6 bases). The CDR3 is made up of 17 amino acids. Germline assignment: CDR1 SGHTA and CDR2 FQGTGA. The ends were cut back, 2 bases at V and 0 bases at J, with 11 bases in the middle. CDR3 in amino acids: CASSLGGHRSGANVLTF. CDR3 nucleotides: TGTGCCAGCAGCTTAGGGGGACACCGCTCTGGGGCCAACGTCCTGACTTTC.

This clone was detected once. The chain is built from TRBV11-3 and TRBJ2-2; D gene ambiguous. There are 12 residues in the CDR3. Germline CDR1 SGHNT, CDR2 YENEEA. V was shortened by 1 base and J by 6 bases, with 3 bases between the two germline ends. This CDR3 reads CASSLVAGELFF. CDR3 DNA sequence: TGTGCCAGCAGCTTAGTAGCCGGGGAGCTGTTTTTT.

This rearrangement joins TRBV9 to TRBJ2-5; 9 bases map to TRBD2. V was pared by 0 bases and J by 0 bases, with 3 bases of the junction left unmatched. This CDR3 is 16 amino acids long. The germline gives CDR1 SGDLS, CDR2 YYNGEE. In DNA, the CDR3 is TGTGCCAGCAGCGTAGCGGCTAGCGGGAACCAAGAGACCCAGTACTTC. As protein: CASSVAASGNQETQYF.

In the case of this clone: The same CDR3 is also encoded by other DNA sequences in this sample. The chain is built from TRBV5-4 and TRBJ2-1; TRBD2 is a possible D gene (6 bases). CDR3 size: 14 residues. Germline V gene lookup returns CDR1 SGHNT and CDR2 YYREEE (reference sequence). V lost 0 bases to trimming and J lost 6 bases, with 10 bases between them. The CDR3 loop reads CASSLAAGGNEQFF. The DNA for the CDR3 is TGTGCCAGCAGCTTGGCGGCCGGGGGCAATGAGCAGTTCTTC.

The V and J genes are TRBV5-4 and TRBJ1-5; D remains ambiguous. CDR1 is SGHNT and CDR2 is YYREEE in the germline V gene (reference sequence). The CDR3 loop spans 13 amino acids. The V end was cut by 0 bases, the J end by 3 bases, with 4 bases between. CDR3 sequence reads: CASSLGVNQPQHF. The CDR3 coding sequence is TGTGCCAGCAGCTTGGGGGTCAATCAGCCCCAGCATTTT.

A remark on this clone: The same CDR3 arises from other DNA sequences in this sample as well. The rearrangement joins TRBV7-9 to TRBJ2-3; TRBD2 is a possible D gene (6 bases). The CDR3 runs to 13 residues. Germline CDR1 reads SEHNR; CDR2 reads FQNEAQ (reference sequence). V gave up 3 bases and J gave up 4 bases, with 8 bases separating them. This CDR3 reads CASSFTGADTQYF. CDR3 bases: TGTGCCAGCAGCTTCACGGGAGCAGATACGCAGTATTTT.

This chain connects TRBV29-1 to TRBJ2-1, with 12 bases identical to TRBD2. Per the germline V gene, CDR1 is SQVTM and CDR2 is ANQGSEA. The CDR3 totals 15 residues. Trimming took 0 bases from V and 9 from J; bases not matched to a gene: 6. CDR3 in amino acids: CSVEDRLAGVGEQFF. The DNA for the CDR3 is TGCAGCGTTGAAGATCGACTAGCGGGAGTCGGTGAGCAGTTCTTC.

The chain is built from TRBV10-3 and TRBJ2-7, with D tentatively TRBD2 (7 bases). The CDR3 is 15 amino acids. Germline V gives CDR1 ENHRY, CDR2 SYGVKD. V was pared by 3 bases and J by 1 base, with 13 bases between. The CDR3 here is CAISEGGGPSYEQYF. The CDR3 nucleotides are TGTGCCATCAGTGAAGGGGGAGGGCCTTCCTACGAGCAGTACTTC.